Each of the 28 T cell receptor beta chains below was sequenced from the same sample in a study of CXCR3-negative and CXCR3-positive naive CD8 T cells. Libraries were UMI-labeled 5' RACE TRB cDNA. TCRdb re-called the 5' RACE reads and catalogs CDR3 proteins one per entry, DNA excluded. The sample's table shows around 140,000 distinct CDR3 sequences. Sequencing was carried out using naive CXCR3- CD8+ T cells from blood. Sample subset: CD45RO-CCR7+CD27+CD95- naive CD8+ T cells lacking CXCR3 (TNR3-). These receptors were obtained from a human donor in good health. Some clones in this sample may be carry-over from other donors' samples.

The CDR3 is CASSRPRGRELFF. This chain links TRBV7-9 with TRBJ1-4. There are 13 residues in the CDR3. The germline V gene has CDR1 SEHNR and CDR2 FQNEAQ (reference sequence).

V and J are TRBV7-9 and TRBJ2-1; TCRdb gives TRBD1 as the D gene, but with no DNA this cannot be confirmed. The CDR3 loop spans 13 amino acids. The germline gives CDR1 SEHNR, CDR2 FQNEAQ (reference sequence). This chain's CDR3 is CASSWRQGDEQFF.

The chain recombines TRBV2 with TRBJ2-7; TCRdb designates TRBD2, a call that cannot be tested without DNA. The CDR3 totals 14 residues. CDR1 and CDR2 (germline): SNHLY, FYNNEI. The CDR3 loop is CASSGSTSSYEQYF.

The chain is built from TRBV6-4 and TRBJ2-1; as DNA is missing, the TRBD2 call by TCRdb cannot be tested. This CDR3 comprises 15 residues. CDR1 is MRHNA and CDR2 is SNTAGT in the germline V gene. The CDR3 loop is CASSDSRGGNNEQFF.

The chain uses TRBV19 and TRBJ1-1. The CDR3 extends over 11 amino acids. Germline V lookup: CDR1 LNHDA, CDR2 SQIVND (reference sequence). The CDR3 loop reads CASVGGAEAFF.

The rearrangement joins TRBV19 to TRBJ1-3. Per germline, CDR1 LNHDA and CDR2 SQIVND (reference sequence). The CDR3 loop spans 15 amino acids. The CDR3 loop reads CASSMSDSSGNTIYF.

V is TRBV28 and J is TRBJ2-1; the TCRdb D gene call, TRBD1, has no DNA to confirm it. Germline values: CDR1 MDHEN, CDR2 SYDVKM. The CDR3 totals 18 residues. The CDR3 region is CASSSGTVPNVRGNEQFF.

This chain joins TRBV7-2 and TRBJ2-3; the TRBD1 assignment by TCRdb is unverifiable without DNA. The germline gives CDR1 SGHTA, CDR2 FQGNSA. The CDR3 has 17 amino acids. The CDR3 sequence is CASSFRDPSRGTDTQYF. Full variable domain (remainder filled in from reference TRBV7-2 and TRBJ2-3): GAGVSQSPSNKVTEKGKDVELRCDPISGHTALYWYRQSLGQGLEFLIYFQGNSAPDKSGLPSDRFSAERTGGSVSTLTIQRTQQEDSAVYLCASSFRDPSRGTDTQYFGPGTRLTVL.

This rearrangement joins TRBV29-1 to TRBJ2-7; lacking DNA, the TRBD2 call made by TCRdb goes unchecked. This CDR3 is 13 amino acids long. CDR1 and CDR2 from the germline V gene are SQVTM and ANQGSEA. CDR3 residues: CSVSGPGSYEQYF.

The chain carries TRBV19 and TRBJ1-2. This CDR3 is built from 15 residues. The germline V gene has CDR1 LNHDA and CDR2 SQIVND (reference sequence). The CDR3 sequence is CASWENNGGNYGYTF.

The genes are TRBV5-1 and TRBJ2-7. Germline values: CDR1 SGHRS, CDR2 YFSETQ. This CDR3 has 15 amino acids. The CDR3 sequence: CASSLADGSPYEQYF.

This chain's CDR3 is CASSLYRAGGFYEQYF. The rearrangement joins TRBV28 to TRBJ2-7; TCRdb returns TRBD1, unconfirmable since there is no DNA. The CDR3 is 16 residues long. Germline loops: CDR1 MDHEN, CDR2 SYDVKM. Using reference TRBV28 and TRBJ2-7 for the parts outside the CDR3, the full variable domain is DVKVTQSSRYLVKRTGEKVFLECVQDMDHENMFWYRQDPGLGLRLIYFSYDVKMKEKGDIPEGYSVSREKKERFSLILESASTNQTSMYLCASSLYRAGGFYEQYFGPGTRLTVT.

This chain joins TRBV20-1 and TRBJ2-5; TCRdb indicates TRBD2, and absent DNA this call remains unverified. Looked up from germline, CDR1 is DFQATT and CDR2 is SNEGSKA (reference sequence). The CDR3 sequence is 16 residues long. The CDR3: CSARDGGGRGGETQYF.

The genes are TRBV14 and TRBJ2-1; TCRdb gives TRBD2 as the D gene, but with no DNA this cannot be confirmed. There are 15 residues in the CDR3. CDR1 and CDR2 (germline): SGHDN, FVKESK. The CDR3 protein is CASSRFSGTYNEQFF.

V and J are TRBV2 and TRBJ2-1. From germline, CDR1 is SNHLY and CDR2 FYNNEI. The CDR3 runs 14 residues. CDR3 in amino acids: CAIAVFTIHNEQFF.

This chain joins TRBV6-6 and TRBJ2-3; checking the TCRdb D call of TRBD2 is not possible without DNA. This CDR3 spans 16 amino acids. Germline CDR1 MNHNY, CDR2 SVGAGI (reference sequence). The CDR3 sequence is CASRPLAGASTDTQYF.

The chain recombines TRBV3-1 with TRBJ2-7; checking the TCRdb D call of TRBD1 is not possible without DNA. Germline V CDR1 and CDR2: LGHDT, YNNKEL (reference sequence). The CDR3 has 15 amino acids. The CDR3: CASSQATGGTYEQYF.

The gene calls are TRBV7-9 and TRBJ2-1; TCRdb reports TRBD1, a call that lacks DNA to check it against. Germline values: CDR1 SEHNR, CDR2 FQNEAQ (reference sequence). The CDR3 runs 15 residues. CDR3 sequence: CASSLLGDRGNEQFF.

This chain uses TRBV20-1 with TRBJ1-1. The CDR3 consists of 12 residues. Germline-derived CDR1 and CDR2 are DFQATT and SNEGSKA (reference sequence). This CDR3 reads CSARAGNTEAFF.

The chain links TRBV3-1 to TRBJ1-1; the D gene TCRdb calls, TRBD1, cannot be checked with no DNA. Germline values: CDR1 LGHDT, CDR2 YNNKEL (reference sequence). The CDR3 consists of 14 residues. CDR3 amino acids: CASRGRELNTEAFF.

This chain uses TRBV4-3 with TRBJ2-2; the D call from TCRdb, TRBD1, cannot be confirmed without DNA. The CDR3 has 16 amino acids. Germline values: CDR1 LGHNA, CDR2 YSLEER. The CDR3 region is CASSQPTDSNTGELFF.

The V call is TRBV5-1, the J call TRBJ2-1. Germline CDR1 reads SGHRS; CDR2 reads YFSETQ. CDR3 length: 14 residues. The CDR3 sequence is CASSLASMLNEQFF.

The gene calls are TRBV25-1 and TRBJ1-1; the TCRdb D gene call, TRBD1, has no DNA to confirm it. CDR3 length: 13 residues. CDR1 MGHDK and CDR2 SYGVNS come from the germline V gene. The CDR3 sequence is CASIRDANTEAFF.

The rearrangement links TRBV28 to TRBJ2-7; TCRdb's D gene call, TRBD1, goes unchecked for lack of DNA. CDR3 length: 11 amino acids. Germline-derived CDR1 and CDR2 are MDHEN and SYDVKM. CDR3 protein: CASQGTYEQYF.

V is TRBV2 and J is TRBJ2-7. CDR1 and CDR2 (germline): SNHLY, FYNNEI. CDR3 size: 14 residues. This CDR3 reads CASSQTGTSYEQYF.

V and J are TRBV6-5 and TRBJ1-2; TCRdb indicates TRBD1, and absent DNA this call remains unverified. Germline values: CDR1 MNHEY, CDR2 SVGAGI. The CDR3 runs 15 residues. CDR3 sequence reads: CASSYSTGASYGYTF.

The V gene is TRBV4-1, the J gene TRBJ2-1; TCRdb's assignment of TRBD2 cannot be checked, as there is no DNA. This CDR3 region has 18 residues. CDR1 is MGHRA, CDR2 YSYEKL, per germline. The CDR3 region is CASSQAPPRTSGDNEQFF.

The V gene is TRBV29-1, the J gene TRBJ2-1. Germline V gene data show CDR1 as SQVTM and CDR2 as ANQGSEA. The CDR3 loop spans 11 amino acids. CDR3 amino acids: CSVAPVNEQFF.